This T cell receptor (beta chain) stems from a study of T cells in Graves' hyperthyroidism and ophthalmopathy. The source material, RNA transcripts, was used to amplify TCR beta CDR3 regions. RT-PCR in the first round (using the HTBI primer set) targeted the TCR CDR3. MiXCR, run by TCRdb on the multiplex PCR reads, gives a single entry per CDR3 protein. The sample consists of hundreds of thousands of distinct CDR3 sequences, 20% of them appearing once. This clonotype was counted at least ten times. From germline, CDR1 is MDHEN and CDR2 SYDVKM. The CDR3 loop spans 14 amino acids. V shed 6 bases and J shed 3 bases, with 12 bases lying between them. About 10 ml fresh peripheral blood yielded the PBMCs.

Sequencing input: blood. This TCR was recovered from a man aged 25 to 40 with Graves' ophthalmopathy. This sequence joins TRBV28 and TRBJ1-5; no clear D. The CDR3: CASSPGKNNQPQHF. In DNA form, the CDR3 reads TGTGCCAGCAGCCCTGGTAAAAACAATCAGCCCCAGCATTTT.